Below are 9 T cell receptor beta chains sequenced from a single sample in a study of blood T cell repertoires in COVID-19. Data came from immunoSEQ multiplex PCR; TCRdb stores just in-frame clones and leaves some out. This sample has roughly 330,000 clones, with around 82% found just once. The sample was peripheral blood. All receptors derive from a woman aged 45 to 65 with acute or convalescent COVID-19.

This rearrangement joins TRBV27 to TRBJ2-6, with D unresolved. The CDR3 contains 14 residues. Germline values: CDR1 MNHEY, CDR2 SMNVEV (reference sequence). V was trimmed by 7 bases and J by 0 bases, leaving 7 bases between them. The CDR3, as DNA: TGTGCCAGCACCCCGAGCTCTGGGGCCAACGTCCTGACTTTC. Translating it yields CASTPSSGANVLTF.

The chain employs TRBV7-6 and TRBJ2-7; D may be TRBD2 (6 bases). V lost 1 base to trimming and J lost 7 bases, with 8 bases between them. The germline gives CDR1 SGHVS, CDR2 FNYEAQ. The CDR3 runs 12 residues. The CDR3 loop is CASSLGGREQYF. CDR3 sequence (DNA): TGTGCCAGCAGCTTAGGGGGGAGGGAGCAGTACTTC.

The V gene is TRBV2, the J gene TRBJ2-1; tentative D call: TRBD2 (6 bases). The V and J ends lost 3 bases and 8 bases respectively, with 8 bases between them. This CDR3 spans 12 amino acids. Germline assignment: CDR1 SNHLY and CDR2 FYNNEI. This CDR3 reads CASSDRDYEQFF. CDR3 DNA sequence: TGTGCCAGCAGTGACAGGGACTATGAGCAGTTCTTC.

The J gene is TRBJ2-7, the V gene TRBV5-4; 7 bases map to TRBD1. This CDR3 region has 16 residues. Trimming took 0 bases from V and 6 from J; bases not matched to a gene: 12. Germline CDR1 reads SGHNT; CDR2 reads YYREEE (reference sequence). The CDR3 coding sequence is TGTGCCAGCAGCTTGGCCGTTTCGTGGACAGGCTCCGAGCAGTACTTC. Translation gives CASSLAVSWTGSEQYF. Drawing the rest from reference TRBV5-4 and TRBJ2-7, the complete variable domain is ETGVTQSPTHLIKTRGQQVTLRCSSQSGHNTVSWYQQALGQGPQFIFQYYREEENGRGNFPPRFSGLQFPNYSSELNVNALELDDSALYLCASSLAVSWTGSEQYFGPGTRLTVT.

The genes are TRBV9 and TRBJ1-1; D call uncertain. V gave up 3 bases and J gave up 3 bases, with 9 bases separating them. Per the germline V gene, CDR1 is SGDLS and CDR2 is YYNGEE. The CDR3 length is 13 residues. The CDR3 nucleotides are TGTGCCAGCAGCGCCCGACTGCACACTGAAGCTTTCTTT. Amino acid sequence: CASSARLHTEAFF.

This clone came up once. The chain combines TRBV5-1 with TRBJ1-1, with 7 bases lining up with TRBD1. Per germline, CDR1 SGHRS and CDR2 YFSETQ. Losses at the gene ends were 3 bases for V and 10 bases for J; bases not matched to a gene: 12. The CDR3 spans 14 residues. This CDR3 reads CASSWGNRQGSAFF. The CDR3 bases are TGCGCCAGCAGCTGGGGGAACAGACAGGGATCAGCTTTCTTT. Full variable domain (rest looked up from reference TRBV5-1 and TRBJ1-1): KAGVTQTPRYLIKTRGQQVTLSCSPISGHRSVSWYQQTPGQGLQFLFEYFSETQRNKGNFPGRFSGRQFSNSRSEMNVSTLELGDSALYLCASSWGNRQGSAFFGQGTRLTVV.

The rearrangement links TRBV7-3 to TRBJ2-2, with 8 bases matching TRBD2. The CDR3 length is 16 residues. With V trimmed by 4 bases and J by 6 bases, 10 bases remained unmatched. Germline loops: CDR1 SGHTA, CDR2 FQGTGA. The CDR3 region is CASSSQAGAGAGELFF. In nucleotides, the CDR3 is TGTGCCAGCAGCTCTCAAGCGGGAGCGGGAGCCGGGGAGCTGTTTTTT.

The chain recombines TRBV6-5 with TRBJ2-2; 8 nucleotides align to TRBD2. The CDR3 is made up of 14 amino acids. Germline V gene lookup returns CDR1 MNHEY and CDR2 SVGAGI. V shed 5 bases, J shed 5 bases, and the junction held 4 bases outside the gene matches. The CDR3 bases are TGTGCCAGCAGTCGGACTAGCAGTACCGGGGAGCTGTTTTTT. Translated, it gives CASSRTSSTGELFF.

The V gene is TRBV4-1, the J gene TRBJ1-2, with D hard to call. The V and J ends lost 0 bases and 7 bases respectively, with 9 bases between them. CDR3 length: 13 residues. CDR1 is MGHRA, CDR2 YSYEKL, per germline. This chain's CDR3 is CASSQEGRSGYTF. Written as DNA, the CDR3 is TGCGCCAGCAGCCAAGAAGGGAGATCTGGCTACACCTTC.